The T cell receptor beta chain under discussion was sequenced for a study of blood T cells in healthy people across ages. This clonotype was recorded once. Its antigen is still unknown. A second PCR, run for about 6 to 12 cycles, used a sample-barcoded 5' primer plus a J-beta primer mix. Carrying 12 random nucleotides, a template-switch adaptor labeled each individual cDNA molecule. TCRdb re-derived calls from the 5' RACE reads in MiXCR, one entry per CDR3 protein. The data contain roughly 800,000 distinct CDR3 sequences, approximately 24% of them seen just once; the ten biggest clones take up approximately 2.9%. General study points: Age showed a roughly linear inverse relationship with TCR beta diversity per million T cells. More naive CD4+ cells and higher diversity marked long-lived donors relative to aged donors.

J was trimmed by 0 bases and V by 3 bases; bases with no gene match: 4. The germline CDR1 and CDR2 sequences are SGHKS and YYEKEE (reference sequence). The CDR3 is made up of 15 amino acids. The same sample was also used in a study of T cells of mothers and their children. This second report adds: Extraction yielded RNA that went, in full, into cDNA synthesis at approximately 1.4 ug per 15 ul.

The sequencing sample was made of blood. The J gene is TRBJ2-3, the V gene TRBV5-5; 7 bases align to TRBD1. The receptor was isolated from a boy younger than 18 in good health. CDR3 residues: CASSWGQSSTDTQYF. CDR3 coding DNA: TGTGCCAGCAGCTGGGGACAGAGTAGCACAGATACGCAGTATTTT.